This T cell receptor (beta chain) was captured by sequencing in a study of vaccination effects on CD4 cells after COVID-19. The V end lost 1 base, the J end lost 8 bases, and 8 bases lay between the germline ends. In germline, CDR1 is MNHNS, CDR2 SASEGT. The CDR3 has 13 residues. Concerning this clone itself: The antigen remains unidentified.

Sequencing was preceded by expansion of antigen-specific CD4+ T cells with viral peptide pools in the ViraFEST assay. The culture ran for approximately 9 days before CD4+ T cells were isolated. Testing of the vaccine recipients showed negative nucleocapsid antibodies and no prior SARS-CoV-2 infection. Profiled with immunoSEQ multiplex PCR; TCRdb holds only in-frame clones, not every one. The data contain fewer than 85,000 clones, around 79% of them singletons. The J gene is TRBJ1-4, the V gene TRBV6-1; D is perhaps TRBD1 (6 bases). This specimen was CD4+ T cells from PBMCs cultured with SARS-CoV-2 spike peptides, taken before COVID-19 vaccination. The clonotype was recovered from a human donor who received a COVID-19 vaccine. The chain's CDR3 is CASSEDREEKLFF. The CDR3 DNA reads as TGTGCCAGCAGTGAAGACAGGGAGGAAAAACTGTTTTTT.